This entry features one T cell receptor (beta chain) sequence. This specimen comes from a study of TIL therapy for anti-PD-1-resistant metastatic lung cancer. In the study overall: Median tumor PD-L1 proportion score was about 6%.

Noted time point: pre-treatment sample, taken before nivolumab and TIL therapy. Tumor tissue came from excised metastases, mostly pleural nodules or supraclavicular lymph nodes. Patients then received nivolumab; progressors got lymphodepletion, TIL and IL-2. V lost 0 bases, J lost 4 bases, and 7 bases lay in between. The CDR3 sequence is 14 residues long. In germline, CDR1 is SGHRS, CDR2 YFSETQ. The immunoSEQ assay was v3. Here immunoSEQ multiplex PCR was the method, and the copy in TCRdb shows in-frame clones only, minus some. The sample lists approximately 97,000 clones; about three fifths were seen once.

The TCR was taken from a person between 25 and 80 years old with non-small cell lung cancer. The chain recombines TRBV5-1 with TRBJ2-2; D uncertain. The sequencing here drew on tumor tissue, taken at baseline. CDR3 sequence (DNA): TGCGCCAGCAGCTTGGGCCGGTTCACCGGGGAGCTGTTTTTT. Encoded protein: CASSLGRFTGELFF.